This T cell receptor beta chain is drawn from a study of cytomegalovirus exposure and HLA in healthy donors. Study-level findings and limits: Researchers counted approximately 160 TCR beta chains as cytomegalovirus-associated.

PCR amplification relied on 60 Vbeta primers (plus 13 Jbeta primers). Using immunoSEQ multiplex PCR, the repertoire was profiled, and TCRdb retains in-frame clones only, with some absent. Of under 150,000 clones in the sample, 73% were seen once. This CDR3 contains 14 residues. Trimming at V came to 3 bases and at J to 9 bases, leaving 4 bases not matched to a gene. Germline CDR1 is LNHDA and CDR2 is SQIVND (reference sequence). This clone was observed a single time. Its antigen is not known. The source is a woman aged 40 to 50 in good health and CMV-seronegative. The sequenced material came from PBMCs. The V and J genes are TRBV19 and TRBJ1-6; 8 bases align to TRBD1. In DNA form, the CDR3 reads TGTGCCAGTAGTATCGGACAGGGCAGTTCACCCCTCCACTTT. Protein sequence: CASSIGQGSSPLHF.